The 24 T cell receptor beta chains below all came from one sample that was sequenced in a study of control samples from healthy donors and cancer patients. Profiled with immunoSEQ multiplex PCR; TCRdb holds only in-frame clones, not every one. The data contain 200,000 to 250,000 clones, about 94% of them seen just once; the ten biggest clones take up 1.5%. Sequenced sample: blood. The origin of the receptors is a man aged 50-60 years in good health.

V is TRBV5-1 and J is TRBJ1-1; no firm D call. V lost 1 base, J lost 4 bases, and 8 bases lay in between. The CDR3 spans 13 residues. The germline V gene has CDR1 SGHRS and CDR2 YFSETQ. CDR3 amino acids: CASSLKDTTEAFF. In nucleotides, the CDR3 is TGCGCCAGCAGCTTGAAGGATACCACTGAAGCTTTCTTT.

This chain connects TRBV18 to TRBJ2-3; weak D call: TRBD1 (6 bases). V was clipped by 5 bases and J by 2 bases, with 14 bases between them. In germline, CDR1 is KGHSH, CDR2 LQKENI. This CDR3 region has 15 residues. The CDR3 DNA reads TGTGCCAGCTCAGCCTACAGGGAATCCACAGATACGCAGTATTTT. Protein product: CASSAYRESTDTQYF.

As to this clone: This specimen includes other DNA sequences encoding the same CDR3. The V call is TRBV2, the J call TRBJ2-7; a possible D gene is TRBD2 (6 bases). Germline CDR1 reads SNHLY; CDR2 reads FYNNEI. This CDR3 comprises 12 residues. The ends were cut back, 11 bases at V and 4 bases at J, with 15 bases in the middle. CDR3: CASSGDSYEQYV. The CDR3 DNA reads TGTGCCTCCTCCGGGGACTCGTACGAGCAGTACGTC.

The chain joins TRBV19 to TRBJ2-3; no clear D. Germline CDR1 LNHDA, CDR2 SQIVND (reference sequence). The CDR3 has 12 residues. The V and J ends lost 3 bases and 1 base respectively, with 2 bases between them. DNA of the CDR3: TGTGCCAGTAGTATGGGCACAGATACGCAGTATTTT. Amino acids: CASSMGTDTQYF. Variable domain in full (rest from reference TRBV19 and TRBJ2-3): DGGITQSPKYLFRKEGQNVTLSCEQNLNHDAMYWYRQDPGQGLRLIYYSQIVNDFQKGDIAEGYSVSREKKESFPLTVTSAQKNPTAFYLCASSMGTDTQYFGPGTRLTVL.

V usage is TRBV27 and J usage is TRBJ1-2, with D possibly matching TRBD1 (5 bases). With 0 bases removed from V and 0 bases from J, the gap between germline ends came to 11 bases. In germline, CDR1 is MNHEY, CDR2 SMNVEV (reference sequence). The CDR3 totals 16 residues. Here the CDR3 reads CASSLSRAYTNYGYTF. The CDR3 DNA is TGTGCCAGCAGTTTATCCAGGGCATATACTAACTATGGCTACACCTTC.

V gene TRBV25-1 combines with J gene TRBJ2-1, with 12 bases identical to TRBD1. The germline CDR1 and CDR2 sequences are MGHDK and SYGVNS. Unmatched junction bases numbered 5, after V lost 4 bases and J lost 10 bases. The CDR3 consists of 14 residues. In DNA form, the CDR3 reads TGTGCCAGCAGTGGGGACAGGGGGCCCCCAGAGCAGTTCTTC. It translates to CASSGDRGPPEQFF.

This clone was counted at least ten times. The V call is TRBV5-1, the J call TRBJ1-2; TRBD1 matches 7 bases. The CDR3 sequence is 14 residues long. Germline trimming cut 4 bases from V and 2 bases from J; bases unmatched to any gene: 5. Germline loops: CDR1 SGHRS, CDR2 YFSETQ. This CDR3 is CASSTKQGNYGYTF. The CDR3 DNA reads TGCGCCAGCAGCACCAAACAGGGGAACTATGGCTACACCTTC.

This sequence joins TRBV5-4 and TRBJ2-7; D gene unclear. The CDR3 contains 14 residues. Deletions cut 0 bases from V and 5 bases from J, with 12 bases between. Germline V gene data show CDR1 as SGHNT and CDR2 as YYREEE (reference sequence). The CDR3 bases are TGTGCCAGCAGCTTGGAACCTTCGACCCACGAGCAGTACGTC. This translates into CASSLEPSTHEQYV.

The chain has TRBV4-1 and TRBJ1-1; the D is unclear. The germline V gene encodes CDR1 MGHRA and CDR2 YSYEKL. The CDR3 extends over 12 amino acids. V gave up 3 bases and J gave up 5 bases, with 7 bases separating them. The CDR3 DNA reads TGCGCCAGCAGCCACCCAGGAACTGAAGCTTTCTTT. This encodes CASSHPGTEAFF.

The chain is built from TRBV5-1 and TRBJ2-5; a weak D match, TRBD1 (5 bases). CDR3 size: 15 residues. Deletions cut 1 base from V and 5 bases from J, with 15 bases between. Germline CDR1 reads SGHRS; CDR2 reads YFSETQ. The CDR3 DNA reads TGCGCCAGCAGCTTGCCCCAGGGTGCAGGGGAGACCCAGTACTTC. Translating it yields CASSLPQGAGETQYF.

The chain employs TRBV2 and TRBJ1-2; a possible D gene is TRBD1 (6 bases). This CDR3 spans 14 amino acids. CDR1 SNHLY and CDR2 FYNNEI come from the germline V gene. Trimming took off 3 bases at V and 7 bases at J, with 15 bases between the two ends. The CDR3 loop reads CASSEEQGRGGYTF. The CDR3 DNA sequence: TGTGCCAGCAGTGAGGAACAGGGTAGGGGTGGCTACACCTTC.

This clone was found a few times. The V gene is TRBV19, the J gene TRBJ2-1, with TRBD1 identical over 8 bases. The germline gives CDR1 LNHDA, CDR2 SQIVND (reference sequence). The CDR3 has 16 residues. Trimming took 5 bases from V and 0 from J; bases not matched to a gene: 6. The DNA for the CDR3 is TGTGCCAGTAGTCCGCCGGGACAGGACTCCTACAATGAGCAGTTCTTC. It yields the protein CASSPPGQDSYNEQFF.

This clone came up once. The CDR3 region has the DNA TGTGCCAGCAGTTTTCACAGGCCTAACTATGGCTACACCTTC. Protein product: CASSFHRPNYGYTF. The chain is built from TRBV28 and TRBJ1-2, with a possible D match to TRBD1 (5 bases). This CDR3 is 14 amino acids long. Germline V gives CDR1 MDHEN, CDR2 SYDVKM. Trimming left V 3 bases short and J 0 bases short, with 8 bases between.

V usage is TRBV2 and J usage is TRBJ2-1; D is unclear. This CDR3 has 15 amino acids. Trimming took off 7 bases at V and 10 bases at J, with 23 bases between the two ends. Germline CDR1 SNHLY, CDR2 FYNNEI. The CDR3 reads CASTGVGLSQLEQFF. The CDR3 bases are TGTGCCAGCACTGGCGTAGGGCTATCGCAATTAGAGCAGTTCTTC.

The genes are TRBV2 and TRBJ2-7; the D gene is possibly TRBD1 (5 bases). The germline CDR1 and CDR2 sequences are SNHLY and FYNNEI. Trimming left V 6 bases short and J 3 bases short, with 15 bases between. There are 14 residues in the CDR3. The CDR3 sequence: CASRPGPRGYEQYF. The CDR3 DNA sequence: TGTGCCAGCAGGCCGGGCCCAAGGGGCTACGAGCAGTACTTC. Full variable domain (missing parts from reference TRBV2 and TRBJ2-7): EPEVTQTPSHQVTQMGQEVILRCVPISNHLYFYWYRQILGQKVEFLVSFYNNEISEKSEIFDDQFSVERPDGSNFTLKIRSTKLEDSAMYFCASRPGPRGYEQYFGPGTRLTVT.

V is TRBV7-6 and J is TRBJ2-3; TRBD2 matches at 9 bases. Per germline, CDR1 SGHVS and CDR2 FNYEAQ. The CDR3 runs to 15 residues. Trimming took 7 bases from V and 4 from J; bases not matched to a gene: 9. The CDR3 reads CASTRAGGLADTQYF. The DNA for the CDR3 is TGTGCCAGCACCCGGGCGGGGGGGTTGGCAGATACGCAGTATTTT. Looking up the rest from reference TRBV7-6 and TRBJ2-3 gives the full variable domain: GAGVSQSPRYKVTKRGQDVALRCDPISGHVSLYWYRQALGQGPEFLTYFNYEAQQDKSGLPNDRFSAERPEGSISTLTIQRTEQRDSAMYRCASTRAGGLADTQYFGPGTRLTVL.

V is TRBV6-5 and J is TRBJ2-7; either TRBD1 or TRBD2 may supply D (6 bases each). V was cut by 9 bases and J by 6 bases, with 12 bases left in between. The CDR3 spans 11 residues. Looked up from germline, CDR1 is MNHEY and CDR2 is SVGAGI. This CDR3 reads CASTGRGEQYF. The CDR3, as DNA: TGTGCCAGTACAGGGCGGGGCGAGCAGTACTTC.

The V gene is TRBV6-6, the J gene TRBJ1-4, with D possibly being TRBD1 (5 bases). The V end was cut by 5 bases, the J end by 8 bases, with 18 bases between. The CDR3 totals 15 residues. Germline-derived CDR1 and CDR2 are MNHNY and SVGAGI (reference sequence). CDR3: CASSGPGRKGEKLFF. The CDR3 nucleotides read TGTGCCAGCAGTGGCCCCGGAAGAAAGGGGGAAAAACTGTTTTTT.

CDR3 nucleotide sequence: TGTGCCAGCTCACGTCCAGGCTCTGGAAACACCATATATTTT. This translates into CASSRPGSGNTIYF. The chain couples TRBV18 to TRBJ1-3; D ambiguous. This CDR3 contains 14 residues. Germline V CDR1 and CDR2: KGHSH, LQKENI. V lost 4 bases, J lost 0 bases, and 7 bases lay in between.

The V and J genes are TRBV6-2 or TRBV6-3 and TRBJ1-2; TRBD1 aligns across 10 bases. The V gene end was trimmed by 5 bases and the J gene end by 4 bases; junction bases not matched to a gene: 10. The CDR3 length is 16 residues. From germline, CDR1 is MNHEY and CDR2 SVGEGT. The CDR3 nucleotides are TGTGCCAGCAGTAGCGGGACAGGGGATCGACGCTATGGCTACACCTTC. Translating it yields CASSSGTGDRRYGYTF.

The J gene is TRBJ1-1, the V gene TRBV19; possible D gene TRBD1, 5 bases. Looked up from germline, CDR1 is LNHDA and CDR2 is SQIVND (reference sequence). This CDR3 contains 15 residues. Trimming stripped 7 bases from V and 3 bases from J, with 18 bases between. The CDR3 here is CASTARAVGDTEAFF. The CDR3, as DNA: TGTGCCAGTACGGCCAGGGCGGTGGGGGACACTGAAGCTTTCTTT. Drawing the rest from reference TRBV19 and TRBJ1-1, the complete variable domain is DGGITQSPKYLFRKEGQNVTLSCEQNLNHDAMYWYRQDPGQGLRLIYYSQIVNDFQKGDIAEGYSVSREKKESFPLTVTSAQKNPTAFYLCASTARAVGDTEAFFGQGTRLTVV.

The rearrangement joins TRBV28 to TRBJ1-2; D possibly corresponds to TRBD1 (6 bases). The CDR3 runs to 14 residues. Between the trimmed V and J ends, which lost 3 bases and 4 bases, there was a span of 12 bases. The V gene's germline CDR1 is MDHEN and CDR2 SYDVKM. This CDR3 reads CASSFGGAGYGYTF. In DNA form, the CDR3 reads TGTGCCAGCAGTTTCGGGGGGGCCGGCTATGGCTACACCTTC.

The chain's CDR3 is CASSQEEGGLAGDTDTQYF. The CDR3 nucleotides read TGTGCCAGCAGCCAAGAAGAGGGGGGACTAGCGGGGGACACAGATACGCAGTATTTT. This chain joins TRBV4-2 and TRBJ2-3; 14 positions agree with TRBD2. The CDR3 is made up of 19 amino acids. Trimming took 0 bases from V and 2 from J; bases not matched to a gene: 7. CDR1 is LGHNA, CDR2 YNFKEQ, per germline.

The gene calls are TRBV7-2 and TRBJ2-7, with D possibly being TRBD1 or TRBD2 (6 bases each). Germline loops: CDR1 SGHTA, CDR2 FQGNSA. Trimming removed 3 bases at V and 6 bases at J, with 12 bases between. CDR3 length equals 13 residues. The CDR3 DNA reads as TGTGCCAGCAGCTTTCAGAAGGGGGGCGAGCAGTACTTC. It codes for CASSFQKGGEQYF.